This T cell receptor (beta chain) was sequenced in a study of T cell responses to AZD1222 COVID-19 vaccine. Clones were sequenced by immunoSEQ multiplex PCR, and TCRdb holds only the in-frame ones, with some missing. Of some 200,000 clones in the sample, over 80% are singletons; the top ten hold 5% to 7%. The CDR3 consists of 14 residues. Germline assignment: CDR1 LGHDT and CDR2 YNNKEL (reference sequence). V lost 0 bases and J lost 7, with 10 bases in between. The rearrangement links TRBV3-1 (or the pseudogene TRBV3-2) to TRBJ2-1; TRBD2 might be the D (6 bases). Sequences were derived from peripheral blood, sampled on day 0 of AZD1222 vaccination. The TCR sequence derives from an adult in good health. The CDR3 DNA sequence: TGTGCCAGCAGCCAAGAAGGTAGCGGAAATGAGCAGTTCTTC. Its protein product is CASSQEGSGNEQFF.